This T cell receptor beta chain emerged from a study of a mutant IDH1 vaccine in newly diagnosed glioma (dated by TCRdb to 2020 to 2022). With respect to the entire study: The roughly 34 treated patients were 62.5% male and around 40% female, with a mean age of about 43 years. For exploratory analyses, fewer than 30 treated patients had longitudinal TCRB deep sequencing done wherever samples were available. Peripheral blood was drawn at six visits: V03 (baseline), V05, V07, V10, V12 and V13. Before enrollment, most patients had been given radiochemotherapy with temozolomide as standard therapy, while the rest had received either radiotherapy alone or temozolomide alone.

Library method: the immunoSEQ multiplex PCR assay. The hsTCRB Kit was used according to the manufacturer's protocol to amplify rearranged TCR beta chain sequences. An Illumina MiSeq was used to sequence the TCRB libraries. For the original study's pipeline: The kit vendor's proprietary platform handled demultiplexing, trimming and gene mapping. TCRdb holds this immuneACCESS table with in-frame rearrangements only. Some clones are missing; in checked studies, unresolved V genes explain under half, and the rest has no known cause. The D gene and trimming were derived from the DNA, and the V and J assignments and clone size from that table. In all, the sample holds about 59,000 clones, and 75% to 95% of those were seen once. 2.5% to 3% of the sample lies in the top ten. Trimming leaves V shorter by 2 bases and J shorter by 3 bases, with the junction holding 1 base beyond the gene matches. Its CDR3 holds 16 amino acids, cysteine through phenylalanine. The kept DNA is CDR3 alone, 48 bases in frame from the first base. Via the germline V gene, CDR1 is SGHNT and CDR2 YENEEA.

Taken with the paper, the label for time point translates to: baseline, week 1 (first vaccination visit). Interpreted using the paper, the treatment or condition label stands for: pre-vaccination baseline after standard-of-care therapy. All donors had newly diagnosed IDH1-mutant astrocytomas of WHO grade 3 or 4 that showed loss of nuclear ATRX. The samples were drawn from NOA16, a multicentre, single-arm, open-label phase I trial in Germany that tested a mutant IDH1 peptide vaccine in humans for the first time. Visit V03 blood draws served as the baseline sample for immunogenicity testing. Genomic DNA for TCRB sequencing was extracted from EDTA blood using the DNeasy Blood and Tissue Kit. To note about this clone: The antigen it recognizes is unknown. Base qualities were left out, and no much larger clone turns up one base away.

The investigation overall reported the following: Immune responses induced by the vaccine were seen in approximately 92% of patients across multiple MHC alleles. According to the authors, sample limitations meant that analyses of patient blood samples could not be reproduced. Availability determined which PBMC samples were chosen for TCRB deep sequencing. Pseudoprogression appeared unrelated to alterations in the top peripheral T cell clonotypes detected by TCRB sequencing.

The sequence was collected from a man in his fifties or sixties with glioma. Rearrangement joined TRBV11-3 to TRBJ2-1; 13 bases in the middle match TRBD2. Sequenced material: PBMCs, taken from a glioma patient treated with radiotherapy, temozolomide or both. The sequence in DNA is TGTGCCAGCAGCTTAACTAGCGGGGGGGACTACAATGAGCAGTTCTTC. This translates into CASSLTSGGDYNEQFF.